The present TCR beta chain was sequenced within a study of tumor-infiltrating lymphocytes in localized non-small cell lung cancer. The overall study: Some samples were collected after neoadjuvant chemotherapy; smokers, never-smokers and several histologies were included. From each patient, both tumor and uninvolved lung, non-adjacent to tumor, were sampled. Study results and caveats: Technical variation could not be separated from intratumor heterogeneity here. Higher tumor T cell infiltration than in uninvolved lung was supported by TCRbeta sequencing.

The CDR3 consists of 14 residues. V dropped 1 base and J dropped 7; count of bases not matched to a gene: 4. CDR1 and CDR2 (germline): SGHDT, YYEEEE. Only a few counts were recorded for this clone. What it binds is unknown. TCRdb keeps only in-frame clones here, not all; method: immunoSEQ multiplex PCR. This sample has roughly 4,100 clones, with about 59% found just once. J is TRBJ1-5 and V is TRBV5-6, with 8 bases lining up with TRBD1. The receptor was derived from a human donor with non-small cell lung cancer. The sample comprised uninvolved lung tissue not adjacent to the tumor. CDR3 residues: CASSLKAGGQPQHF. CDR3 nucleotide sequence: TGTGCCAGCAGCTTGAAGGCAGGGGGCCAGCCCCAGCATTTT.